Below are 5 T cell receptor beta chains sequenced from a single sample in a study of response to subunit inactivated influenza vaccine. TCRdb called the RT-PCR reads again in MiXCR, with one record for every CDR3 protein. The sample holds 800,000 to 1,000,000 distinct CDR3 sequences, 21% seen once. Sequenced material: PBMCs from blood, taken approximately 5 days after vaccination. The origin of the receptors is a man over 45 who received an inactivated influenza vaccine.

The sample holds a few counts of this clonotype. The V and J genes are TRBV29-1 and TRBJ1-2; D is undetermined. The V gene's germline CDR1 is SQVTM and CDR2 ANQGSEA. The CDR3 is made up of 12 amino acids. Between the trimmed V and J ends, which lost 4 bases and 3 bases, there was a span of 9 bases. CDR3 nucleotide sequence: TGCAGCGTTGTCCGACACGACTATGGCTACACCTTC. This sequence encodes CSVVRHDYGYTF.

The DNA of the CDR3 is TGTGCCAGCAGCTTACTAGCGGGAGATGATACGCAGTATTTT. The encoded protein is CASSLLAGDDTQYF. The rearrangement uses TRBV7-2 and TRBJ2-3; the match to TRBD2 covers 10 bases. The length of the CDR3 is 14 residues. Germline V gene data show CDR1 as SGHTA and CDR2 as FQGNSA. Unmatched junction bases numbered 2, after V lost 2 bases and J lost 6 bases. Looking up the rest from reference TRBV7-2 and TRBJ2-3 gives the full variable domain: GAGVSQSPSNKVTEKGKDVELRCDPISGHTALYWYRQSLGQGLEFLIYFQGNSAPDKSGLPSDRFSAERTGGSVSTLTIQRTQQEDSAVYLCASSLLAGDDTQYFGPGTRLTVL.

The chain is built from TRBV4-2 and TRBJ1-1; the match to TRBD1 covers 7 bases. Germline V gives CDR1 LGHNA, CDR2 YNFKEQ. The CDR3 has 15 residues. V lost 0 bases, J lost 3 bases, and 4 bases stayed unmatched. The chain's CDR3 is CASSQDQGVYTEAFF. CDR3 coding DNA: TGTGCCAGCAGCCAAGATCAGGGGGTTTACACTGAAGCTTTCTTT.

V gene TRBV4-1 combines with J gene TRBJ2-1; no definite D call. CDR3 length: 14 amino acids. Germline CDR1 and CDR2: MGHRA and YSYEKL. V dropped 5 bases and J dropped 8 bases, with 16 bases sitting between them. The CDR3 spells CASSKPERAHEQFF. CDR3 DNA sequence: TGCGCCAGCAGCAAACCGGAGCGTGCCCATGAGCAGTTCTTC.

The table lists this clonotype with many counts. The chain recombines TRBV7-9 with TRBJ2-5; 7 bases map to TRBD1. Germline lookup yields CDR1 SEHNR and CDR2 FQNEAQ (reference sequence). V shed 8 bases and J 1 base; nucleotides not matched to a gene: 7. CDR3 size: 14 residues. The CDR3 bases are TGTGCCAGCTCCCCCCGGGACAGCCAAGAGACCCAGTACTTC. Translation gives CASSPRDSQETQYF.